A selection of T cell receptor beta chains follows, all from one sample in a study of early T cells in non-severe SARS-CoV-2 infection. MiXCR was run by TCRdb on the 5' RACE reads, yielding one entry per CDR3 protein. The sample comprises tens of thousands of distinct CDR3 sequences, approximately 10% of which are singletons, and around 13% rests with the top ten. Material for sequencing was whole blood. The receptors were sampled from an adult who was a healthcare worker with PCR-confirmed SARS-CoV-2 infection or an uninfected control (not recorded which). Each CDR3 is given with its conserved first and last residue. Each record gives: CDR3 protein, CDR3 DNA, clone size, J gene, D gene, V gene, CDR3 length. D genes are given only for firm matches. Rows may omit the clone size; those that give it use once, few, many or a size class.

CATRLVPSYEQYF TGTGCCACCCGACTAGTACCCTCCTACGAGCAGTACTTC many TRBJ2-7 - TRBV28 13
CASKNTGHGYTF TGTGCCAGCAAGAATACAGGGCATGGCTACACCTTC few TRBJ1-2 - TRBV19 12
CASRFSSYEQYF TGTGCCAGCAGATTTTCCTCCTACGAGCAGTACTTC many TRBJ2-7 - TRBV12-3/TRBV12-4 12
CASSAHRGLDSPLHF TGTGCCAGCAGCGCACACAGGGGGCTAGATTCACCCCTCCACTTT - TRBJ1-6 TRBD1 TRBV7-3 15
CSVEVLGQPHEQYF TGCAGCGTTGAAGTTTTGGGACAGCCTCACGAGCAGTACTTC few TRBJ2-7 TRBD1 TRBV29-1 14
CASSLTGAYEQYF TGTGCCAGCAGCTTAACCGGTGCCTACGAGCAGTACTTC many TRBJ2-7 - TRBV7-8 13
CASSGGLTNNEQFF TGTGCCAGCAGTGGGGGACTTACGAACAATGAGCAGTTCTTC many TRBJ2-1 - TRBV12-3/TRBV12-4 14
CSASGGTGNYEQYF TGCAGTGCTAGCGGGGGGACAGGGAATTACGAGCAGTACTTC - TRBJ2-7 TRBD1 TRBV20-1 14
CASSRGPGGDEKLFF TGTGCCAGCAGCCGCGGCCCAGGGGGCGATGAAAAACTGTTTTTT - TRBJ1-4 TRBD1 TRBV27 15
CASSFSRQGKRGYEQYF TGTGCCAGCAGCTTTTCCAGGCAGGGCAAAAGGGGATACGAGCAGTACTTC medium-sized TRBJ2-7 - TRBV7-9 17
CAGLNSPLHF TGTGCCGGGTTGAATTCACCCCTCCACTTT many TRBJ1-6 - TRBV10-3 10
CASSFPTGGEETQYF TGTGCCAGCAGCTTCCCGACAGGGGGGGAAGAGACCCAGTACTTC - TRBJ2-5 TRBD1 TRBV5-4 15
CASSPPFGGSEQFF TGTGCCAGCTCACCACCGTTCGGGGGGAGTGAGCAGTTCTTC many TRBJ2-1 TRBD2 TRBV18 14
CASTLSPQTSGRRLNIQFF TGTGCCAGCACTTTAAGTCCCCAGACTAGCGGGAGGAGACTAAACATTCAGTTCTTC many TRBJ2-1 TRBD2 TRBV28 19
CASSLGLYNEQFF TGTGCCAGCAGCTTAGGGCTTTACAATGAGCAGTTCTTC few TRBJ2-1 - TRBV11-2 13
CASSLISGLGETQYF TGTGCCAGCAGTCTCATTTCCGGGTTGGGGGAGACCCAGTACTTC few TRBJ2-5 - TRBV7-2 15
CASSSWWSGGNSYEQYF TGTGCCAGCAGCTCCTGGTGGAGCGGGGGGAACTCCTACGAGCAGTACTTC many TRBJ2-7 TRBD2 TRBV7-2 17
CASLGGNTEAFF TGTGCCAGCCTAGGGGGGAACACTGAAGCTTTCTTT few TRBJ1-1 - TRBV2 12
CASSARQGAEKLFF TGTGCCAGCAGCGCCCGACAGGGAGCTGAAAAACTGTTTTTT many TRBJ1-4 TRBD1 TRBV13 14
CASSLHTGGMNTEAFF TGTGCCAGCAGCTTACATACAGGGGGCATGAACACTGAAGCTTTCTTT many TRBJ1-1 TRBD1 TRBV11-2 16
CASSRTVYNEQFF TGTGCCAGCAGTCGGACGGTCTACAATGAGCAGTTCTTC many TRBJ2-1 - TRBV2 13
CASSQGTGFIEQYF TGTGCCAGCAGCCAAGGGACAGGGTTTATTGAGCAGTACTTC few TRBJ2-7 TRBD1 TRBV3-1 14
CASSGTSGSKGQYF TGTGCCAGCAGCGGGACTAGCGGGAGCAAAGGGCAGTACTTC - TRBJ2-7 TRBD2 TRBV9 14
CASRVRGYEDGYTF TGTGCCAGTAGGGTCCGGGGGTACGAAGATGGCTACACCTTC many TRBJ1-2 - TRBV7-2 14
CASIVRTGGQGGYTF TGTGCCAGCATTGTTCGGACAGGGGGCCAGGGTGGCTACACCTTC - TRBJ1-2 TRBD1 TRBV2 15
CASSLRGNTGELFF TGTGCCAGCAGTTTAAGGGGCAACACCGGGGAGCTGTTTTTT few TRBJ2-2 - TRBV12-3/TRBV12-4 14
CAGSLESGGYEQYF TGTGCCGGCAGCTTAGAGAGCGGGGGCTACGAGCAGTACTTC - TRBJ2-7 TRBD2 TRBV7-8 14
CASSTDGGAGETQYF TGTGCCAGCAGCACCGACGGGGGGGCCGGAGAGACCCAGTACTTC many TRBJ2-5 TRBD2 TRBV7-6 15
CASSYTLNRESYEQYF TGTGCCAGCAGTTACACTCTGAATCGGGAGTCGTACGAGCAGTACTTC many TRBJ2-7 - TRBV6-6 16